One and the same sample provided the 11 T cell receptor beta chains below, sequenced in a study of blood T cell repertoires in COVID-19. The method was immunoSEQ multiplex PCR; TCRdb's version includes in-frame clones alone and lacks a portion of them. The data hold roughly 100,000 clones, with about four fifths observed a single time. Sequenced material: peripheral blood. These receptors all stem from a woman of 80 years or more with acute or convalescent COVID-19.

The V and J genes are TRBV7-9 and TRBJ1-1; 10 bases fit TRBD1. The CDR3 is 14 amino acids. V gave up 1 base and J gave up 6 bases; unmatched junction bases: 2. The germline V gene has CDR1 SEHNR and CDR2 FQNEAQ (reference sequence). The CDR3 is CASSLEGQGSEAFF. In DNA, the CDR3 is TGTGCCAGCAGCTTAGAGGGACAGGGGTCTGAAGCTTTCTTT. Full variable domain (remainder filled in from reference TRBV7-9 and TRBJ1-1): DTGVSQNPRHKITKRGQNVTFRCDPISEHNRLYWYRQTLGQGPEFLTYFQNEAQLEKSRLLSDRFSAERPKGSFSTLEIQRTEQGDSAMYLCASSLEGQGSEAFFGQGTRLTVV.

The chain recombines TRBV20-1 with TRBJ2-1, with 11 bases matching TRBD2. In germline, CDR1 is DFQATT, CDR2 SNEGSKA (reference sequence). Unmatched junction bases numbered 3, after V lost 3 bases and J lost 2 bases. This CDR3 has 15 residues. The CDR3 sequence: CSASSSGRTYNEQFF. The DNA of the CDR3 is TGCAGTGCTAGTTCTAGCGGGAGGACCTACAATGAGCAGTTCTTC.

This clone has only one observation. The chain uses TRBV4-1 and TRBJ2-3; maybe TRBD2 (5 bases). Trimming left V 0 bases short and J 1 base short, with 8 bases between. This CDR3 region has 15 residues. The germline V gene has CDR1 MGHRA and CDR2 YSYEKL. CDR3 in amino acids: CASSQDLARTDTQYF. CDR3 in DNA: TGCGCCAGCAGCCAAGATCTAGCCCGCACAGATACGCAGTATTTT.

V is TRBV10-2 and J is TRBJ2-2; no definite D call. The CDR3 loop spans 14 amino acids. Germline V gives CDR1 WSHSY, CDR2 SAAADI. Between the trimmed V and J ends, which lost 5 bases and 1 base, there was a span of 8 bases. CDR3 in DNA: TGCGCCAGCAGTCAACAGATGAACACCGGGGAGCTGTTTTTT. Translated: CASSQQMNTGELFF.

This chain's CDR3 is CASSSGTGDNEQFF. The CDR3 coding sequence is TGTGCCAGCTCATCCGGGACAGGGGACAATGAGCAGTTCTTC. This chain connects TRBV18 to TRBJ2-1; 10 nucleotides match TRBD1. The CDR3 totals 14 residues. Per germline, CDR1 KGHSH and CDR2 LQKENI. V lost 5 bases and J lost 5; bases outside the gene matches: 3.

This clone is categorized as medium-sized. V is TRBV7-8 and J is TRBJ1-6; no reliable D call. The CDR3 contains 15 residues. Germline CDR1 SGHVS, CDR2 FQNEAQ. The V gene lost 7 bases and the J gene lost 0 bases, with 10 bases spanning the gap. CDR3 sequence reads: CASISGSSYNSPLHF. As DNA, the CDR3 is TGTGCCAGCATTTCGGGGAGCTCCTATAATTCACCCCTCCACTTT.

This clone has a single count. This chain connects TRBV3-1 (or the pseudogene TRBV3-2) to TRBJ2-1; TRBD2 aligns across 9 bases. The germline CDR1 and CDR2 sequences are LGHDT and YNNKEL (reference sequence). CDR3 length: 16 amino acids. The V gene end was trimmed by 4 bases and the J gene end by 8 bases; junction bases not matched to a gene: 12. This chain's CDR3 is CASSPLAGVFFHEQFF. Here the CDR3 DNA reads TGTGCCAGCAGCCCCTTAGCGGGAGTGTTCTTCCATGAGCAGTTCTTC.

The chain couples TRBV7-9 to TRBJ2-7; TRBD2 might be the D (6 bases). Germline V lookup: CDR1 SEHNR, CDR2 FQNEAQ (reference sequence). V lost 7 bases and J 0 bases, leaving 13 bases between the germline ends. The CDR3 covers 14 residues. The CDR3 loop is CASNLPTSSYEQYF. CDR3 coding DNA: TGTGCCAGCAACCTACCGACTAGCTCCTACGAGCAGTACTTC.

This clone occurred a few times. The V and J genes are TRBV28 and TRBJ2-1; the match to TRBD2 covers 9 bases. The ends lost 4 bases at V and 14 bases at J; junction bases unmatched: 15. Germline CDR1 reads MDHEN; CDR2 reads SYDVKM. The CDR3 extends over 15 amino acids. For the CDR3, the DNA is TGTGCCAGCAGTTCAAGCGGGAGGACCGTGAAGGGGGAGTTCTTC. Residues: CASSSSGRTVKGEFF.

The J gene is TRBJ2-3, the V gene TRBV29-1; 14 bases are shared with TRBD2. Germline CDR1 reads SQVTM; CDR2 reads ANQGSEA. V gave up 6 bases and J gave up 3 bases; unmatched junction bases: 8. The CDR3 has 16 residues. CDR3 region: CSVRGTSGRSTDTQYF. As DNA, the CDR3 is TGCAGCGTCAGAGGGACTAGCGGGAGAAGTACAGATACGCAGTATTTT.

Only a few counts were recorded for this clone. V and J are TRBV5-1 and TRBJ1-3; D perhaps matches TRBD1 (5 bases). CDR1 SGHRS and CDR2 YFSETQ come from the germline V gene. Between the trimmed V and J ends, which lost 4 bases and 4 bases, there was a span of 12 bases. This CDR3 has 14 residues. This chain's CDR3 is CASSRTTGGNTIYF. CDR3 sequence (DNA): TGCGCCAGCAGCCGCACCACAGGCGGAAACACCATATATTTT.